The rows below give T cell receptor beta chains drawn from one sample of a study of STAT5B mutations in CD4+ large granular lymphocyte leukemia. The table came from immunoSEQ multiplex PCR; TCRdb's copy has only in-frame clones and leaves some out. The sample includes around 33,000 clones, roughly 84% of them seen just once. Sequencing input: CD4+ T cells from blood buffy coats. The receptors were sampled from a human donor in good health. CDR3s include the opening cysteine and the closing phenylalanine or tryptophan. Each record gives: CDR3 length, V gene, J gene, clone size, D gene, CDR3 DNA, CDR3 protein. D genes are given only for firm matches. Part of the rows lack a size; the others show once, few, many or a class for expanded clones.

15	TRBV5-4	TRBJ1-1	-	-	TGTGCCAGCAGCTTCGTGTCAGGGGATCGCGCTGAAGCTTTCTTT	CASSFVSGDRAEAFF
13	TRBV5-1	TRBJ1-1	few	-	TGCGCCAGCACGAAACAGCCGAACACTGAAGCTTTCTTT	CASTKQPNTEAFF
16	TRBV6-1	TRBJ2-3	few	-	TGTGCCAGCAGTGAAGTAGGCGGGGCCGGCACAGATACGCAGTATTTT	CASSEVGGAGTDTQYF
11	TRBV28	TRBJ2-1	-	-	TGTGCCAGCAGTTTGTACAATGAGCAGTTCTTC	CASSLYNEQFF
12	TRBV14	TRBJ2-7	-	-	TGTGCCAGCAGCCGATCGGGGTTGGGGCAGTACTTC	CASSRSGLGQYF
17	TRBV7-3	TRBJ2-2	-	TRBD1	TGTGCCAGCAGCTTAAAGGGACAGGGCGTGTCCACCGGGGAGCTGTTTTTT	CASSLKGQGVSTGELFF
13	TRBV30	TRBJ2-1	-	TRBD2	TGTGCCCGAGGTAGCGGGAGATACAATGAGCAGTTCTTC	CARGSGRYNEQFF
14	TRBV4-1	TRBJ1-4	-	-	TGCGCCAGCAGCCTCGGGATTAGGGGCGGAAAACTGTTTTTT	CASSLGIRGGKLFF
14	TRBV27	TRBJ1-1	-	-	TGTGCCAGCAGTTTGGGCAGGGTGAACACTGAAGCTTTCTTT	CASSLGRVNTEAFF
18	TRBV9	TRBJ2-7	-	TRBD2	TGTGCCAGCAGCGTAGCTGTAGAGCAGGGACTAGCGTCCAACGAGCAGTACTTC	CASSVAVEQGLASNEQYF
16	TRBV30	TRBJ1-6	few	-	TGTGCCTCATGGAGGGAAGGAGGCAGGGTGGGCTCACCCCTCCACTTT	CASWREGGRVGSPLHF
13	TRBV5-4	TRBJ2-7	few	TRBD2	TGTGCCAGCAGCGCCGGGGGGGGTAGGGAGCAGTACTTC	CASSAGGGREQYF
15	TRBV7-6	TRBJ2-1	-	-	TGTGCCAGCAGCCGTGGGGTGGGAGCGGACAATGAGCAGTTCTTC	CASSRGVGADNEQFF
14	TRBV5-1	TRBJ2-7	-	TRBD1	TGCGCCAGCAGCTATGGACAGGGGGACTACGAGCAGTACTTC	CASSYGQGDYEQYF
19	TRBV7-9	TRBJ1-4	-	TRBD1	TGTGTCAGCAGCTTATCCCATACAGGGGGCGCGTATGCTAATGAAAAACTGTTTTTT	CVSSLSHTGGAYANEKLFF
13	TRBV10-3	TRBJ2-1	-	TRBD2	TGTGCCATCACAAGCGGGAGCGAGACTAGCCAGTTCTTC	CAITSGSETSQFF
15	TRBV30	TRBJ1-2	few	TRBD1	TGTGCCTGGATCACCCGGACAGGGGGCGCATATGGCTACACCTTC	CAWITRTGGAYGYTF
14	TRBV6-6	TRBJ2-4	-	-	TGTGCCAGCAGTTACCTAACAGGGGGGGACATTCAGTACTTC	CASSYLTGGDIQYF
13	TRBV28	TRBJ1-5	-	-	TGTGCCAGCAGCCTGAACGCGGCCAGGCCCCAGCATTTT	CASSLNAARPQHF
15	TRBV2	TRBJ2-2	once	-	TGTGCCAGCAGTCTCCTACCGGGGACCACCGGGGAGCTGTTTTTT	CASSLLPGTTGELFF
16	TRBV29-1	TRBJ2-2	-	TRBD2	TGCAGCGCTAGGACTAGCGGAGCGTTCAACACCGGGGAGCTGTTTTTT	CSARTSGAFNTGELFF
14	TRBV7-8	TRBJ2-2	-	-	TGTGCCAGCAGCTCACAGGGACCCACCGGGGAGCTGTTTTTT	CASSSQGPTGELFF
15	TRBV30	TRBJ2-3	-	-	TGTGCCTGGAGTGGTGGGGGGGGCGGCACAGATACGCAGTATTTT	CAWSGGGGGTDTQYF
12	TRBV28	TRBJ1-1	once	-	TGTGCCAGCAGATTGGTGAACACTGAAGCTTTCTTT	CASRLVNTEAFF
13	TRBV29-1	TRBJ2-1	-	TRBD1	TGCAGCGTTGAAATACAGGGGGGAAGTGAGCAGTTCTTC	CSVEIQGGSEQFF
14	TRBV6-1	TRBJ1-4	-	-	TGTGCCAGCATTAGGAGGGGGGGTGATGAAAAACTGTTTTTT	CASIRRGGDEKLFF
15	TRBV5-1	TRBJ2-3	-	-	TGCGCCAGCAGTCGGGGGTCAGCTAGCACAGATACGCAGTATTTT	CASSRGSASTDTQYF
14	TRBV27	TRBJ2-2	once	TRBD1	TGTGCCAGCAGTTTATACAGGGGTGCCGGGGAGCTGTTTTTT	CASSLYRGAGELFF
12	TRBV5-6	TRBJ2-5	-	-	TGTGCCAGCAGCTTGGTAAAAGAGACCCAGTACTTC	CASSLVKETQYF
18	TRBV11-2	TRBJ2-5	-	-	TGTGCCAGCAGCGTAAGGGGGTGGACTAGTTCCCTTCAAGAGACCCAGTACTTC	CASSVRGWTSSLQETQYF
15	TRBV27	TRBJ2-1	-	TRBD2	TGTGCCAGCAGTTTGCCCGGGACTAGCCTCAATGAGCAGTTCTTC	CASSLPGTSLNEQFF
16	TRBV5-1	TRBJ2-1	-	TRBD2	TGCGCCAGCAGCGAGGGCGGGACTAGCCCCTACAATGAGCAGTTCTTC	CASSEGGTSPYNEQFF
15	TRBV7-9	TRBJ2-5	-	-	TGTGCCAGCAGCTTAGATGCAGGTCGCCAAGAGACCCAGTACTTC	CASSLDAGRQETQYF
10	TRBV9	TRBJ2-7	-	-	TGTGCCAGCAGAGACTACGAGCAGTACTTC	CASRDYEQYF
13	TRBV19	TRBJ1-5	-	-	TGTGCCAGTAGTATAGATGGGCATCAGCCCCAGCATTTT	CASSIDGHQPQHF
14	TRBV19	TRBJ1-1	few	TRBD1	TGTGCCAGTAGGACAGGGCCCATGAACACTGAAGCTTTCTTT	CASRTGPMNTEAFF